What follows are 2 T cell receptor beta chains derived from one specimen sequenced in a study of sequential checkpoint blockade in melanoma. Produced via immunoSEQ multiplex PCR; TCRdb's table is partial and in-frame only. The data contain about 9,500 clones, more than 70% of them singletons. Treatment noted: randomized to nivolumab then ipilimumab (arm A) or the reverse (arm B). The sample consisted of CD8+ T cells sorted from blood (inferred from file names), taken from a patient given nivolumab and ipilimumab in sequence. All receptors derive from a human donor with melanoma.

V is TRBV2 and J is TRBJ2-1, with TRBD2 identical over 9 bases. The junction had 5 bases not matched to a gene; V was cut back by 6 bases and J by 2 bases. The germline gives CDR1 SNHLY, CDR2 FYNNEI. The CDR3 covers 15 residues. In nucleotides, the CDR3 is TGTGCCAGCAGGGAGACTAGCGGTGCCTACAATGAGCAGTTCTTC. The encoded protein is CASRETSGAYNEQFF. The full variable domain, completed using reference TRBV2 and TRBJ2-1, is EPEVTQTPSHQVTQMGQEVILRCVPISNHLYFYWYRQILGQKVEFLVSFYNNEISEKSEIFDDQFSVERPDGSNFTLKIRSTKLEDSAMYFCASRETSGAYNEQFFGPGTRLTVL.

The gene calls are TRBV18 and TRBJ1-5; the D is unclear. With 0 bases removed from V and 1 base from J, the gap between germline ends came to 10 bases. The germline V gene has CDR1 KGHSH and CDR2 LQKENI. The CDR3 has 16 amino acids. The CDR3 DNA reads as TGTGCCAGCTCACCACCTTCTTTCCGGAGCAATCAGCCCCAGCATTTT. It encodes CASSPPSFRSNQPQHF.